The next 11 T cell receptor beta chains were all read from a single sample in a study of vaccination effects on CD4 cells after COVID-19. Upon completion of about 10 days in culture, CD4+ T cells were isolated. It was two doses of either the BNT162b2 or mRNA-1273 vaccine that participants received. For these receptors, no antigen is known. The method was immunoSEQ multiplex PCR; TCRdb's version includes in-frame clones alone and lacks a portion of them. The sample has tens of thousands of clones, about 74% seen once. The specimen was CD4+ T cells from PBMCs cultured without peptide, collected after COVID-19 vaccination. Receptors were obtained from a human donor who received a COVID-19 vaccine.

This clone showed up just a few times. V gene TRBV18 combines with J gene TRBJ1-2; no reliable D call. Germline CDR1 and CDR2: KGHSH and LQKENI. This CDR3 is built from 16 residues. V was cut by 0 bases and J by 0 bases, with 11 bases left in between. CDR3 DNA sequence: TGTGCCAGCTCACCACCGGTCCGGGTAGCTAACTATGGCTACACCTTC. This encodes CASSPPVRVANYGYTF.

CDR3 DNA: TGCGCCAGCAGCCCGTCCACAGGGTCAGATACGCAGTATTTT. This sequence encodes CASSPSTGSDTQYF. V usage is TRBV5-1 and J usage is TRBJ2-3; D perhaps matches TRBD1 (6 bases). Looked up from germline, CDR1 is SGHRS and CDR2 is YFSETQ. CDR3 size: 14 residues. Trimming took off 4 bases at V and 4 bases at J, with 13 bases between the two ends.

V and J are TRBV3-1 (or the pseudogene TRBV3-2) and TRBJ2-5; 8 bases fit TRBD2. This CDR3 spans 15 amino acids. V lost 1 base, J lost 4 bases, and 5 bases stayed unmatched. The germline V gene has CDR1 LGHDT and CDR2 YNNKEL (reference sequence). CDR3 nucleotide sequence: TGTGCCAGCAGCCAAGTTGGAGCGGGGGTAGAGACCCAGTACTTC. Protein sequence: CASSQVGAGVETQYF.

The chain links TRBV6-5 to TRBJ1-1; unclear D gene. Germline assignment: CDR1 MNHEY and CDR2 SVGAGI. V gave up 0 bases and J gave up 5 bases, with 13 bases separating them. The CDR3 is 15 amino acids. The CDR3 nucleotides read TGTGCCAGCAGTTACTCCTCGGCTGTTAGAACTGAAGCTTTCTTT. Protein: CASSYSSAVRTEAFF.

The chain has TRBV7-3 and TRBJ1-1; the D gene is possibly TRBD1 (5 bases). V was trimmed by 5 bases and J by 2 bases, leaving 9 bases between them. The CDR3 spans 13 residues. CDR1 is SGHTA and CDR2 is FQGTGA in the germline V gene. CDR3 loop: CASSLTANTEAFF. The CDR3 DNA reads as TGTGCCAGCAGCCTGACAGCCAACACTGAAGCTTTCTTT. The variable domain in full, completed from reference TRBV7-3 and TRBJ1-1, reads GAGVSQTPSNKVTEKGKYVELRCDPISGHTALYWYRQSLGQGPEFLIYFQGTGAADDSGLPNDRFFAVRPEGSVSTLKIQRTERGDSAVYLCASSLTANTEAFFGQGTRLTVV.

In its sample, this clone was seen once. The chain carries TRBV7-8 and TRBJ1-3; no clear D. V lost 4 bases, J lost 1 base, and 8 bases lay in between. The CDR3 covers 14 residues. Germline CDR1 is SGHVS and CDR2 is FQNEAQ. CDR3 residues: CASSWAFSGNTIYF. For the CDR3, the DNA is TGTGCCAGCAGCTGGGCTTTTTCTGGAAACACCATATATTTT.

CDR3 amino acids: CASSYLTTGGRVFRETQYF. CDR3 coding DNA: TGTGCCAGCAGTTACCTCACGACAGGGGGACGGGTATTTAGAGAGACCCAGTACTTC. The rearrangement links TRBV6-2 or TRBV6-3 to TRBJ2-5; 9 nucleotides agree with TRBD1. With 2 bases clipped from V and 4 bases from J, the junction kept 17 bases outside the gene matches. The CDR3 extends over 19 amino acids. CDR1 and CDR2 (germline): MNHEY, SVGEGT.

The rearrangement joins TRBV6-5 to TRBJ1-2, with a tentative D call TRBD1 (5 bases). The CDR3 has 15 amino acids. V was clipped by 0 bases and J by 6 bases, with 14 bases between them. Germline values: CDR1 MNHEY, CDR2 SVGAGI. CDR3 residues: CASSYSPGPANGYTF. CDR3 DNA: TGTGCCAGCAGTTACTCGCCGGGACCTGCAAATGGCTACACCTTC.

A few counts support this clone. CDR3 loop: CASSRTVAGELFF. Here the CDR3 DNA reads TGTGCCAGCAGCCGGACAGTAGCCGGGGAGCTGTTTTTT. The chain combines TRBV3-1 (or the pseudogene TRBV3-2) with TRBJ2-2; TRBD1 might be the D (6 bases). Trimming removed 4 bases from V and 6 bases from J, with 9 bases in between. Germline lookup yields CDR1 LGHDT and CDR2 YNNKEL (reference sequence). The CDR3 contains 13 residues.

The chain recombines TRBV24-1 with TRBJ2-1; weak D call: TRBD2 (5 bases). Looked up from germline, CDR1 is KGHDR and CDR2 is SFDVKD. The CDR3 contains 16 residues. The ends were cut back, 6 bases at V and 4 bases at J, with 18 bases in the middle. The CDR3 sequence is CATSLEGGSGYNEQFF. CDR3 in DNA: TGTGCCACCAGTCTCGAGGGCGGGTCGGGGTACAATGAGCAGTTCTTC.

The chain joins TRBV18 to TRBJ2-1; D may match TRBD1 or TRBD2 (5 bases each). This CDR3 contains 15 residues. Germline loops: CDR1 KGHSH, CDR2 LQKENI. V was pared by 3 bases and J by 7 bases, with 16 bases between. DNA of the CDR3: TGTGCCAGCTCACCCCGGGACCTTCCGGGGAATGAGCAGTTCTTC. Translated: CASSPRDLPGNEQFF.